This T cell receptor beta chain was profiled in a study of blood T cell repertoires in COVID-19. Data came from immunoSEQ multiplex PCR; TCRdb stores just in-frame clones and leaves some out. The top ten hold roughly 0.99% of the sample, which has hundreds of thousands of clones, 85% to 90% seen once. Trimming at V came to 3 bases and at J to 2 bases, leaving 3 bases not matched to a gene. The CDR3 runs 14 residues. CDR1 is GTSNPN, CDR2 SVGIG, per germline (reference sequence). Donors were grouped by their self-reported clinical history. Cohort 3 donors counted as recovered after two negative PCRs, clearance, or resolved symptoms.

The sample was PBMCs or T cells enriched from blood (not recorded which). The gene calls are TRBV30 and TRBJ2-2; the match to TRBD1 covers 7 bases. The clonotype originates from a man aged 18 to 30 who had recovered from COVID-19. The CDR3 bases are TGTGCCTGGAGCGGGACAGCAAACACCGGGGAGCTGTTTTTT. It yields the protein CAWSGTANTGELFF.